This T cell receptor beta chain was captured in a study of shared clonotypes between healthy human individuals. Study context: Donors, aged 18 to 49, were two women and a few men. Study-wide findings and caveats: Sequencing depth was predicted to influence how clonotypes are shared among donors.

Original handling: Sequence data from immunoSEQ were junction-only and lacked quality scores; consequently, filtering differed. Sequencing was performed with immunoSEQ multiplex PCR; in TCRdb, only in-frame clones are kept and a portion is missing. V and J calls and clone size are given by that table; D and trimming were obtained from the DNA. The repertoire holds about 730,000 clones, over 55% seen once, with approximately 2% in the top ten. The CDR3 covers 13 residues. Germline V gene sequence: CDR1 GTSNPN, CDR2 SVGIG (reference sequence). Comment on this clone: Antigen unknown. A clone one base away is much larger, so this may be a read error. Other DNA sequences of this sample code for an identical CDR3.

A CD45RA+ naive subset and a CD45RA-negative memory subset were split from CD4+ cells. The TCR sequence derives from a woman aged 30 to 39 in good health. The chain couples TRBV30 to TRBJ1-5, with D unresolved. The sequenced material came from memory CD4+ T cells sorted from blood. Subset denoted: CD45RA-negative fraction. CDR3 sequence reads: CAWSLGNNQPQHF. Written as DNA, the CDR3 is TGTGCTTGGAGTCTGGGAAACAATCAGCCCCAGCATTTT.